This T cell receptor beta chain was recorded in a study of cytomegalovirus exposure and HLA in healthy donors. Overall study results and limits: CMV serostatus stood as the only immune exposure information on hand.

V gave up 6 bases and J gave up 4 bases, with 14 bases separating them. There are 14 residues in the CDR3. Looked up from germline, CDR1 is SNHLY and CDR2 is FYNNEI. This clone was detected only a few times. No antigen is known for it. Both 60 Vbeta primers and 13 Jbeta primers went into the PCR. Data came from immunoSEQ multiplex PCR; TCRdb stores just in-frame clones and leaves some out. The table includes fewer than 200,000 clones, approximately 80% detected once. The rearrangement uses TRBV2 and TRBJ2-3; D perhaps matches TRBD1 (5 bases). Sequenced sample: PBMCs. This sequence was found in a man younger than 40 in good health and CMV-seropositive. CDR3 amino acids: CASSGQGQADTQYF. The CDR3 nucleotides are TGTGCCAGCAGCGGGCAGGGCCAGGCAGATACGCAGTATTTT.